The sequence of this T cell receptor (beta chain) was determined in a study of T cell changes during pregnancy in multiple sclerosis (dated by TCRdb to about 2019). General notes on the study: The study examined how the T cell repertoire changed over the course of pregnancy in women with multiple sclerosis.

The method was the immunoSEQ multiplex PCR assay. TCRdb limited this immuneACCESS table to in-frame rearrangements with V and J called. A share of clones is missing; checked studies link under half to unresolved V genes, and the rest is unexplained. The sample has around 57,000 clones on record, around 92% of them singletons. In total, the top ten clones hold under 0.3% of the sample. As regards this clone: The target of this receptor is not known. The record has no base qualities; no much larger clone is one base away.

V is shortened by 1 base, J by 6 bases, and the region joining them spans 11 bases. Taken from the germline V gene (reference sequence), the CDR1 and CDR2 loops are LNHDA and SQIVND. The CDR3 runs 14 residues from the cysteine to the phenylalanine. Only the CDR3 DNA stays, 42 bases, in frame from base 1. The sequence links TRBV19 to TRBJ2-3, with a weak D call of TRBD2 (6 bases match). The sample in question was CD4+ T cells from peripheral blood mononuclear cells, obtained in the third trimester of pregnancy. The receptor was derived from a female donor with multiple sclerosis, enrolled in a pregnancy study. The CDR3 reads CASSIAGDADTQYF. The bases are TGTGCCAGTAGTATAGCGGGAGATGCGGATACGCAGTATTTT.